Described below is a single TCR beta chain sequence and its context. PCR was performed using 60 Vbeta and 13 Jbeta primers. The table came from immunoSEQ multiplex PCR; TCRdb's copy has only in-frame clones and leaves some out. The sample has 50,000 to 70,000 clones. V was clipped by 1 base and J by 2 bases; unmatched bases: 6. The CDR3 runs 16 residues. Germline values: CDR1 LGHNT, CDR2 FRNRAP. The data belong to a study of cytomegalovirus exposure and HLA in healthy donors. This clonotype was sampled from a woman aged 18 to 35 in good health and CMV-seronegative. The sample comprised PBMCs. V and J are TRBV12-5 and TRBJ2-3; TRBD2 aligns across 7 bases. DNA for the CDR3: TGTGCTAGTGGTTTGGCCAAGGAGCGGGACACAGATACGCAGTATTTT. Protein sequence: CASGLAKERDTDTQYF. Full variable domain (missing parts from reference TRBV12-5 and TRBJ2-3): DARVTQTPRHKVTEMGQEVTMRCQPILGHNTVFWYRQTMMQGLELLAYFRNRAPLDDSGMPKDRFSAEMPDATLATLKIQPSEPRDSAVYFCASGLAKERDTDTQYFGPGTRLTVL.